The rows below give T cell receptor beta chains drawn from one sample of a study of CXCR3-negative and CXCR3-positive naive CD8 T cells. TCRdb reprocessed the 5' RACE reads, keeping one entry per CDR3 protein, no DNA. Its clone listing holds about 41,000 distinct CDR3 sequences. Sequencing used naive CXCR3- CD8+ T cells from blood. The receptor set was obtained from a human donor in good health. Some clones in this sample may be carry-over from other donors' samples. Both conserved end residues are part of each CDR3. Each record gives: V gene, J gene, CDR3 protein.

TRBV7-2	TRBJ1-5	CASSPGTRGEPQHF
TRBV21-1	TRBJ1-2	CASSTQENYGYTF
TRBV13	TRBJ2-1	CASSPTGHGEQFF
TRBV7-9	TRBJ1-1	CASSLVVSTGTEAFF
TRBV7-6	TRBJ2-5	CASSISAGDSETQYF
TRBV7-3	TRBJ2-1	CASSPTGLAGSYNEQFF
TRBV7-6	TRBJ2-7	CASSLEGQGSEQYF
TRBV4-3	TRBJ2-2	CASSQDRLAGEGELFF
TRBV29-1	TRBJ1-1	CSAGGVLTEAFF
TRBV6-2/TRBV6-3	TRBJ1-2	CASSFTGTGAPLEGYTF
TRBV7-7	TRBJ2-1	CASSLASRYEQFF
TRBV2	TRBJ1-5	CASREVGGNQPQHF
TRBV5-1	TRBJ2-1	CASSLVADNEQFF
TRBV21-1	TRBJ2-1	CASSKKARGVNEQFF
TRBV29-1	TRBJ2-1	CSVDSGTGTYNEQFF
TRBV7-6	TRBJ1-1	CASSFDQGNTEAFF
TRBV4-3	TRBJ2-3	CASSQEGRATDTQYF
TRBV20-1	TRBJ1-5	CSASTSTGGQPQHF